This is a list of T cell receptor beta chains from one sample in a study of T cells after yellow fever vaccination. TCRdb reprocessed the 5' RACE reads with MiXCR, giving one entry per CDR3 protein. The sample consists of around 550,000 distinct CDR3 sequences, 15% to 20% of them appearing once. The sequences come from PBMCs, collected 15 days after the yellow fever booster vaccination. The receptors originated from a young man who received the YFV17D yellow fever vaccine. The CDR3 runs from the conserved cysteine through the conserved F or W. The D gene is left open where the match is weak. The size field is filled for only some rows; it gives once, few, many or a size class.

TRBJ1-1	TRBV12-3/TRBV12-4	-	-	TGTGCCAGCAGAGGGGGAGCGGGCACTGAAGCTTTCTTT	CASRGGAGTEAFF
TRBJ2-5	TRBV7-2	-	-	TGTGCCAGCAGCTTATGGGAAGGCAGAGGAGAGACCCAGTACTTC	CASSLWEGRGETQYF
TRBJ1-2	TRBV21-1	-	-	TGTGCCAGCAGCACCCAGGGTGACGCTAACTATGGCTACACCTTC	CASSTQGDANYGYTF
TRBJ2-1	TRBV6-5	-	TRBD2	TGTGCCAGCAGTTACATGGCGGGAGGGCTCAGGGGTAATGAGCAGTTCTTC	CASSYMAGGLRGNEQFF
TRBJ2-1	TRBV5-1	-	-	TGCGCCAGCAGCTTTACTGACTCCGCCAATGAGCAGTTCTTC	CASSFTDSANEQFF
TRBJ2-6	TRBV4-2	few	-	TGTGCCAGCAGCCAAGAACCCGGAACTGGGGCCAACGTCCTGACTTTC	CASSQEPGTGANVLTF
TRBJ2-5	TRBV5-4	-	-	TGTGCCAGCAGCCAGAAGGCGGGGTACCAAGAGACCCAGTACTTC	CASSQKAGYQETQYF
TRBJ2-1	TRBV7-9	-	TRBD2	TGTGCCAGCAGCTTGGGACTAACGGGGGGCAATGAGCAGTTCTTC	CASSLGLTGGNEQFF
TRBJ1-1	TRBV18	few	-	TGTGCCAGCTCACCACCACCCATCGGGAACACTGAAGCTTTCTTT	CASSPPPIGNTEAFF
TRBJ2-7	TRBV20-1	few	-	TGCAGTGCTAAAAGAGACTACGAGCAGTACTTC	CSAKRDYEQYF
TRBJ2-7	TRBV12-3/TRBV12-4	few	-	TGTGCCAGCAGCCAACGTAGGGCTGCTACCCACTATGAGCAGTACTTC	CASSQRRAATHYEQYF
TRBJ2-7	TRBV21-1	many	-	TGTGCCAGGGAGAAAATTAACTTAGGCCACGAGCAGTACTTC	CAREKINLGHEQYF
TRBJ2-1	TRBV10-2	-	-	TGCGCCAGCAGTGAGTCGGGAACAGCAAACAATGAGCAGTTCTTC	CASSESGTANNEQFF
TRBJ2-5	TRBV20-1	many	-	TGCAGTGCTAGAGTATGGGACGGCAACACTGTCGGATCGTGGGAGACCCAGTACTTC	CSARVWDGNTVGSWETQYF
TRBJ2-3	TRBV27	-	-	TGTGCCAGCGGCCCCTTTCGAGCCTCGACGCAGTATTTT	CASGPFRASTQYF
TRBJ2-1	TRBV27	-	TRBD1	TGTGCCAGCACAGGGGGTCGCTACAATGAGCAGTTCTTC	CASTGGRYNEQFF
TRBJ2-1	TRBV28	-	-	TGTGCCAGCAGAACCGTGGACAGCAATGAGCAGTTCTTC	CASRTVDSNEQFF
TRBJ2-7	TRBV7-9	few	-	TGTGCCAGCAGCTTAGTCACCCACGAGCAGTACTTC	CASSLVTHEQYF
TRBJ2-7	TRBV6-5	few	TRBD2	TGTGCCAGCAGTTACTCGGTAGCGGGAGGGCCCCTGGACGAGCAGTACTTC	CASSYSVAGGPLDEQYF
TRBJ2-1	TRBV5-1	few	TRBD2	TGCGCCAGCAGCTTGGCCGAAGACTGGGAGGGCCGCCTCAATGAGCAGTTCTTC	CASSLAEDWEGRLNEQFF
TRBJ2-5	TRBV7-8	-	-	TGTGCCAGCAGCCTCACGGAGGGTGGTGAGACCCAGTACTTC	CASSLTEGGETQYF
TRBJ2-2	TRBV7-2	-	TRBD2	TGTGCCAGCAGCCCAGGACCGGGGGGGTACGGGGAGCTGTTTTTT	CASSPGPGGYGELFF
TRBJ2-7	TRBV7-8	many	-	TGTGCCAGCAGGCAGGGGGGCTACGAGCAGTACTTC	CASRQGGYEQYF
TRBJ2-3	TRBV5-6	-	-	TGTGCCAGTTCCCTCGATATTGTCACAGATACGCAGTATTTT	CASSLDIVTDTQYF
TRBJ1-4	TRBV29-1	-	-	TGCAGCGTTGATTTGGGGGAAAAACTGTTTTTT	CSVDLGEKLFF
TRBJ2-2	TRBV11-3	-	TRBD1	TGTGCCAGCAGTACGACAGGGAATACCGGGGAGCTGTTTTTT	CASSTTGNTGELFF
TRBJ2-4	TRBV7-2	-	-	TGTGCCAGCACCTTACCCGGACTGAACATTCAGTACTTC	CASTLPGLNIQYF
TRBJ2-2	TRBV11-2	-	-	TGTGCCAGCAGCTGGGTCGTCGGGCTTCAGGGAACCGGGGAGCTGTTTTTT	CASSWVVGLQGTGELFF
TRBJ2-2	TRBV6-2/TRBV6-3	few	-	TGTGCCAGCAGAGGACCTGGGTCCGGGGAGCTGTTTTTT	CASRGPGSGELFF
TRBJ2-7	TRBV30	few	-	TGTGCCGTGGAAGGATTAGTCGAACCCTACGAGCAGTACTTC	CAVEGLVEPYEQYF
TRBJ2-1	TRBV5-1	few	-	TGCGCCAGCAGCTTACGGGCCTTAGACAATGAGCAGTTCTTC	CASSLRALDNEQFF
TRBJ2-2	TRBV10-3	-	TRBD1	TGTGCCACTAGGACAGGGGGTTTCGTCGGGGAGCTGTTTTTT	CATRTGGFVGELFF
TRBJ2-3	TRBV5-4	-	-	TGTGCCAGCAGCTTGACCAGCGTGGCGGGTAGCACAGATACGCAGTATTTT	CASSLTSVAGSTDTQYF
TRBJ1-2	TRBV6-1	few	-	TGTGCCAGCATACTTACAGGGCAGTATGGCTACACCTTC	CASILTGQYGYTF
TRBJ2-3	TRBV6-1	few	-	TGTGCCAGCACCCCCAGTGGGGGCGCCGCAGATACGCAGTATTTT	CASTPSGGAADTQYF
TRBJ2-5	TRBV9	-	TRBD2	TGTGCCAGCAGCGTAGCTAGCGGGAGTTATGGGGAGACCCAGTACTTC	CASSVASGSYGETQYF
TRBJ1-1	TRBV20-1	few	-	TGCAGTGCTAGACAAGACGGGAACACTGAAGCTTTCTTT	CSARQDGNTEAFF
TRBJ1-4	TRBV6-5	-	-	TGTGCCAGCAGTTACGGGGCGACTGAAAAACTGTTTTTT	CASSYGATEKLFF
TRBJ1-1	TRBV5-6	few	TRBD1	TGTGCCAGCAGTGACAGGGGGCGCGAGGACACTGAAGCTTTCTTT	CASSDRGREDTEAFF
TRBJ1-2	TRBV7-2	-	-	TGTGCCAGCAGCAAGCTCGGGGGCTATGGCTACACCTTC	CASSKLGGYGYTF
TRBJ2-1	TRBV6-1	few	-	TGTGCCAGCAGCCCAGCGGAGCCCTCCTACAATGAGCAGTTCTTC	CASSPAEPSYNEQFF
TRBJ2-7	TRBV18	few	-	TGTGCCAGCTCACCCACTGTCGGCGGGGCCTACGAGCAGTACTTC	CASSPTVGGAYEQYF
TRBJ1-5	TRBV6-2/TRBV6-3	-	-	TGTGCCAGCAGTTACACGTATCAGCCCCAGCATTTT	CASSYTYQPQHF
TRBJ2-7	TRBV12-3/TRBV12-4	few	-	TGTGCCAGCAGTTTTCTCACCGGTACAAACAGAGACTACGAGCAGTACTTC	CASSFLTGTNRDYEQYF
TRBJ2-1	TRBV10-3	few	TRBD2	TGTGCCATCAGCAGACTAGCGGGAGTCTACAATGAGCAGTTCTTC	CAISRLAGVYNEQFF
TRBJ2-7	TRBV29-1	few	TRBD1	TGCAGCGTAGAGGGTGGTGGGACAGGGCAGTACTTC	CSVEGGGTGQYF
TRBJ2-5	TRBV7-2	-	TRBD2	TGTGCCAGCAGCTTATTCCGGACTAGCGGGGGGGATGGGACCCAGTACTTC	CASSLFRTSGGDGTQYF
TRBJ2-5	TRBV10-3	-	-	TGTGCCATCAGTGACGTGAGATCGGGAATCAGGGAGACCCAGTACTTC	CAISDVRSGIRETQYF
TRBJ2-7	TRBV19	few	-	TGTGCCAGTAGTATGGGACAAGCCTACGAGCAGTACTTC	CASSMGQAYEQYF
TRBJ2-1	TRBV28	-	TRBD2	TGTGCCAGCACCCGGCCCCTAGCGGGAAAGGAGTTCTTC	CASTRPLAGKEFF
TRBJ2-5	TRBV7-9	few	-	TGTGCCAGCAGCTTAGCCGTGGGGACCCAGTACTTC	CASSLAVGTQYF
TRBJ1-4	TRBV6-1	-	-	TGTGCCAGCAGTGAGGGTGCGGGTAGGAATGAAAAACTGTTTTTT	CASSEGAGRNEKLFF
TRBJ2-1	TRBV20-1	many	TRBD2	TGCAGTGCTAGCGGACTAGCGGGAGGGCCGGGCTCCTACAATGAGCAGTTCTTC	CSASGLAGGPGSYNEQFF
TRBJ1-5	TRBV4-2	-	-	TGTGCCAGCAGCCAAGATGGAGGGTCCCAGCCCCAGCATTTT	CASSQDGGSQPQHF
TRBJ2-3	TRBV29-1	few	TRBD2	TGCAGCGTTCCGGGAAACTTGGGACTAGCGGGACGAGATACGCAGTATTTT	CSVPGNLGLAGRDTQYF